The 13 T cell receptor beta chains below come from one sample, sequenced in a study of beta chain features in type 1 diabetes. Study results and limitations: Within each of all four CD4+ subsets, Type 1 diabetes patients had TCRB CDR3s that were moderately but significantly shorter.

What was sequenced were expressed TCRB transcripts, since all of the isolated RNA had been reverse transcribed. Generated by immunoSEQ multiplex PCR, the TCRdb table keeps only in-frame clones and is missing some. In the table there are hundreds of thousands of clones, about 14% of which are singletons. No cognate antigen is known for these TCRs. Sequencing input: naive CD4+ T cells from blood. The receptors here all came from a man in his late teens or twenties with type 1 diabetes.

This chain connects TRBV29-1 to TRBJ2-1, with 7 positions matching TRBD2. The CDR3 is 15 residues long. The V segment lost 3 bases and the J segment 5 bases; nucleotides outside the gene matches: 10. The germline gives CDR1 SQVTM, CDR2 ANQGSEA. Written as DNA, the CDR3 is TGCAGCGTTGAGGGGCTCGGCGGGAGACACAATGAGCAGTTCTTC. It codes for CSVEGLGGRHNEQFF.

This clone was seen a handful of times. The chain's CDR3 is CAISGNINTEAFF. For the CDR3, the DNA is TGTGCCATCAGCGGAAATATCAACACTGAAGCTTTCTTT. The chain couples TRBV10-3 to TRBJ1-1; D remains ambiguous. Per the germline V gene, CDR1 is ENHRY and CDR2 is SYGVKD. The CDR3 runs to 13 residues. V shed 6 bases and J shed 2 bases, with 10 bases lying between them.

This chain connects TRBV4-3 to TRBJ1-2; D not certain. Per germline, CDR1 LGHNA and CDR2 YSLEER. The CDR3 runs to 15 residues. Trimming left V 0 bases short and J 4 bases short, with 12 bases between. CDR3 in DNA: TGCGCCAGCAGCCAAGAAAGTCAGTCTTTCTATGGCTACACCTTC. This encodes CASSQESQSFYGYTF.

The chain employs TRBV29-1 and TRBJ2-3; 14 nucleotides line up with TRBD2. CDR3 size: 12 residues. The germline gives CDR1 SQVTM, CDR2 ANQGSEA. After removal of 7 bases from V and 8 bases from J, the junction contained 2 bases not matched to a gene. The CDR3 DNA is TGCAGCGGGGGACTAGCGGGAGTTACGCAGTATTTT. Residues: CSGGLAGVTQYF.

This clone was counted only a few times. The rearrangement joins TRBV7-3 to TRBJ2-3; weak D call: TRBD2 (7 bases). Germline V lookup: CDR1 SGHTA, CDR2 FQGTGA. The CDR3 is made up of 14 amino acids. V was shortened by 5 bases and J by 4 bases, with 13 bases between the two germline ends. CDR3 nucleotide sequence: TGTGCCAGCAGCAAGGCGGGGGCCGCAGATACGCAGTATTTT. Residues: CASSKAGAADTQYF. Full variable domain (rest looked up from reference TRBV7-3 and TRBJ2-3): GAGVSQTPSNKVTEKGKYVELRCDPISGHTALYWYRQSLGQGPEFLIYFQGTGAADDSGLPNDRFFAVRPEGSVSTLKIQRTERGDSAVYLCASSKAGAADTQYFGPGTRLTVL.

A note on this clone: Other DNA sequences in this specimen translate into the identical CDR3. CDR3 region: CASSLGPYNEQFF. In nucleotides, the CDR3 is TGTGCCAGCAGCCTAGGACCCTACAATGAGCAGTTCTTC. The genes are TRBV7-2 and TRBJ2-1; D gene uncertain. In germline, CDR1 is SGHTA, CDR2 FQGNSA. The CDR3 is made up of 13 amino acids. V was pared by 5 bases and J by 2 bases, with 7 bases between.

The rearrangement joins TRBV7-6 to TRBJ2-1, with TRBD2 matching over 8 bases. The CDR3 contains 15 residues. CDR1 SGHVS and CDR2 FNYEAQ come from the germline V gene. With 2 bases clipped from V and 6 bases from J, the junction kept 6 bases outside the gene matches. This CDR3 reads CASSLIYGRGNEQFF. As DNA, the CDR3 is TGTGCCAGCAGCTTAATATACGGGAGGGGCAATGAGCAGTTCTTC.

V and J are TRBV6-5 and TRBJ2-5; possibly TRBD1 for D (6 bases). This CDR3 region has 15 residues. The germline CDR1 and CDR2 sequences are MNHEY and SVGAGI. V dropped 0 bases and J dropped 0 bases, with 8 bases sitting between them. In nucleotides, the CDR3 is TGTGCCAGCAGTTACTCAAGGGGGTACCAAGAGACCCAGTACTTC. It encodes CASSYSRGYQETQYF.

This clone was counted a few times. The chain couples TRBV7-9 to TRBJ2-1; 11 positions agree with TRBD2. Trimming removed 4 bases from V and 2 bases from J; junction bases left unmatched: 4. Germline V gives CDR1 SEHNR, CDR2 FQNEAQ (reference sequence). The CDR3 has 16 amino acids. The CDR3 DNA reads TGTGCCAGCAGCTCGGGACTAGCGGAGACCTACAATGAGCAGTTCTTC. Its translation is CASSSGLAETYNEQFF.

This clone was observed a few times. J is TRBJ2-1 and V is TRBV14, with D possibly matching TRBD1 (5 bases). The V gene's germline CDR1 is SGHDN and CDR2 FVKESK. V dropped 0 bases and J dropped 1 base, with 19 bases sitting between them. The CDR3 extends over 19 amino acids. CDR3 protein: CASSQDQVQWGGSYNEQFF. CDR3 DNA: TGTGCCAGCAGCCAAGATCAGGTACAGTGGGGCGGATCCTACAATGAGCAGTTCTTC. The whole variable domain, filled in from reference TRBV14 and TRBJ2-1, reads EAGVTQFPSHSVIEKGQTVTLRCDPISGHDNLYWYRRVMGKEIKFLLHFVKESKQDESGMPNNRFLAERTGGTYSTLKVQPAELEDSGVYFCASSQDQVQWGGSYNEQFFGPGTRLTVL.

The chain joins TRBV2 to TRBJ1-5; 11 nucleotides match TRBD1. This CDR3 region has 14 residues. Losses at the gene ends were 8 bases for V and 5 bases for J; bases not matched to a gene: 5. From germline, CDR1 is SNHLY and CDR2 FYNNEI. The CDR3 loop is CASLGTGGDQPQHF. CDR3 coding DNA: TGTGCCAGCCTAGGGACAGGGGGTGATCAGCCCCAGCATTTT.

The rearrangement joins TRBV30 to TRBJ2-5; D not resolved. Per germline, CDR1 GTSNPN and CDR2 SVGIG (reference sequence). The CDR3 sequence is 11 residues long. V lost 3 bases and J lost 14, with 16 bases in between. The CDR3 reads CAWSTRSALYF. The CDR3 nucleotides read TGTGCCTGGAGCACACGATCGGCCCTTTACTTC. Filled out from reference TRBV30 and TRBJ2-5, the complete variable domain reads SQTIHQWPATLVQPVGSPLSLECTVEGTSNPNLYWYRQAAGRGLQLLFYSVGIGQISSEVPQNLSASRPQDRQFILSSKKLLLSDSGFYLCAWSTRSALYFGPGTRLLVL.

The chain recombines TRBV5-4 with TRBJ2-1; TRBD2 agrees at 7 bases. Trimming at V came to 4 bases and at J to 2 bases, leaving 9 bases not matched to a gene. Germline CDR1 and CDR2: SGHNT and YYREEE (reference sequence). The length of the CDR3 is 16 residues. CDR3 sequence reads: CASSVGPAGPYNEQFF. CDR3 nucleotides: TGTGCCAGCAGCGTCGGGCCAGCGGGACCCTACAATGAGCAGTTCTTC. Based on the CDR3 plus reference TRBV5-4 and TRBJ2-1, the full variable domain is ETGVTQSPTHLIKTRGQQVTLRCSSQSGHNTVSWYQQALGQGPQFIFQYYREEENGRGNFPPRFSGLQFPNYSSELNVNALELDDSALYLCASSVGPAGPYNEQFFGPGTRLTVL.